The 2 T cell receptor beta chains below come from one sample, sequenced in a study of blood T cell repertoires in COVID-19. Libraries were prepared by immunoSEQ multiplex PCR; TCRdb keeps only in-frame clonotypes and omits some of them. Of 200,000 to 250,000 clones listed, more than 80% were seen once; the top ten hold roughly 1.3%. Sequencing input: peripheral blood. The receptors come from a young woman with COVID-19, enrolled during active disease.

V gene TRBV5-6 combines with J gene TRBJ2-6; possible D gene TRBD1, 6 bases. The CDR3 has 16 residues. V shed 5 bases and J shed 1 base, with 13 bases lying between them. Germline V CDR1 and CDR2: SGHDT, YYEEEE. The CDR3 here is CASRPQGDSGANVLTF. The CDR3 DNA is TGTGCCAGCAGACCACAGGGAGATTCTGGGGCCAACGTCCTGACTTTC. Full variable domain (remainder filled in from reference TRBV5-6 and TRBJ2-6): DAGVTQSPTHLIKTRGQQVTLRCSPKSGHDTVSWYQQALGQGPQFIFQYYEEEERQRGNFPDRFSGHQFPNYSSELNVNALLLGDSALYLCASRPQGDSGANVLTFGAGSRLTVL.

J is TRBJ1-2 and V is TRBV10-3; D is possibly TRBD1 (5 bases). V dropped 3 bases and J dropped 1 base, with 12 bases sitting between them. The CDR3 loop spans 15 amino acids. CDR1 is ENHRY and CDR2 is SYGVKD in the germline V gene. The CDR3 sequence is CAISDGGRGNYGYTF. The CDR3 DNA sequence: TGTGCCATCAGTGACGGGGGTAGGGGTAACTATGGCTACACCTTC.